This T cell receptor (beta chain) originates from a study of blood T cell repertoires in COVID-19. Study information: Specimens from acute and convalescent COVID-19 originated in the United States, Italy and Spain. The analysed material was cDNA or gDNA that came from T cells, B-cell-depleted T cells, or PBMCs.

Termini included, the CDR3 measures 16 amino acids. Per germline, CDR1 WNHNN and CDR2 SYGVQD (reference sequence). As to this clone: The DNA is omitted, as the CDR3 cannot be located on it reliably, and the CDR3 follows TCRdb's listing.

Per the original methods: Reference gene primer amplification gave estimated nucleated cell counts. The protocol was immunoSEQ multiplex PCR, while the TCRdb copy is restricted to in-frame clones and leaves out a portion. That table supplies the V and J calls and clone size; D and trimming were determined from the DNA. This table holds approximately 260,000 clones, roughly 89% found once. This chain uses TRBV10-1 with TRBJ2-7; TRBD2 was called by the table and not checked on the DNA. Sequenced: peripheral blood. This TCR was recovered from a man aged 50-59 years with acute or convalescent COVID-19. CDR3 loop: CASSSSPGREFYEQYF.